The rows below give T cell receptor beta chains drawn from one sample of a study of T cell repertoires in cytomegalovirus infection. MiXCR, run by TCRdb on the reads, gives a single entry per CDR3 protein. The table has about 830,000 distinct CDR3 sequences, approximately 32% seen once; the top ten hold around an eighth. Their specific antigens are unknown. Material: cultured CD8+ T cells from PBMCs, obtained from culture after CMV antigen stimulation. These receptor sequences come from a human donor in good health (CMV status not recorded). Some clones in this sample may be carry-over from other donors' samples. CDR3s include the opening cysteine and the closing phenylalanine or tryptophan. D genes are given only for firm matches. Clone size is not always given. Where it is, it says once, few, many or a class for expanded clones.

d_call	clone_size	v_call	j_call	cdr3_aa	cdr3_nt
TRBD1	-	TRBV6-5	TRBJ2-1	CASKIQGTYNEQFF	TGTGCCAGCAAAATACAGGGGACCTACAATGAGCAGTTCTTC
TRBD1	many	TRBV7-9	TRBJ2-1	CASSPPTGISYNEQFF	TGTGCCAGCAGCCCCCCGACAGGGATTTCCTACAATGAGCAGTTCTTC
-	few	TRBV6-1	TRBJ2-1	CASSEEDRDEQFF	TGTGCCAGCAGTGAAGAGGATAGGGATGAGCAGTTCTTC
-	few	TRBV11-3	TRBJ2-3	CASSFHTQYF	TGTGCCAGCAGCTTCCATACGCAGTATTTT
-	-	TRBV6-2/TRBV6-3	TRBJ1-1	CASTGHTEAFF	TGTGCCAGCACCGGACACACTGAAGCTTTCTTT
-	-	TRBV12-3/TRBV12-4	TRBJ2-2	CVSRESRVELFF	TGTGTCAGCAGGGAGTCACGTGTGGAGCTGTTTTTT
TRBD2	-	TRBV25-1	TRBJ2-3	CASSEYFLAGDSDTQYF	TGTGCCAGCAGTGAATACTTTCTAGCGGGGGACTCGGATACGCAGTATTTT
-	-	TRBV7-9	TRBJ2-1	CASSLGAGHNEQFF	TGTGCCAGCAGCTTAGGTGCAGGTCACAATGAGCAGTTCTTC
-	-	TRBV7-3	TRBJ2-2	CASSPAGAGGELFF	TGTGCCAGCTCACCCGCGGGGGCCGGGGGGGAGCTGTTTTTT
TRBD1	few	TRBV6-4	TRBJ1-6	CASSAAGQGISPLHF	TGTGCCAGCAGTGCCGCCGGACAGGGGATTTCACCCCTCCACTTT
TRBD1	many	TRBV6-2/TRBV6-3	TRBJ1-1	CASTYRGTGGPIGSPEAFF	TGTGCCAGCACCTACCGGGGGACAGGGGGACCGATCGGCTCCCCTGAAGCTTTCTTT
-	many	TRBV19	TRBJ2-2	CASGGQSFTGELFF	TGTGCCAGCGGCGGACAGAGTTTCACCGGGGAGCTGTTTTTT
-	-	TRBV28	TRBJ2-4	CASSEGGIKNIQYF	TGTGCCAGCAGTGAGGGGGGTATCAAAAACATTCAGTACTTC